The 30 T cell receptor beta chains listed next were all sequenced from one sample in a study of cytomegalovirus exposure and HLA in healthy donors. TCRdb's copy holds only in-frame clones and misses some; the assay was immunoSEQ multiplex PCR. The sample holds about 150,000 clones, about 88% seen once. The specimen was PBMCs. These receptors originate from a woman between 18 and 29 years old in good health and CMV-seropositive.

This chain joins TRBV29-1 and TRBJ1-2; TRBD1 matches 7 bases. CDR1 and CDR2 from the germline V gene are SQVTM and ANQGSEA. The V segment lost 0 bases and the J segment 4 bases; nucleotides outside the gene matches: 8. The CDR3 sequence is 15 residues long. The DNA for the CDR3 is TGCAGCGTTGAAGATTCGGGAGGGGGCGGCTATGGCTACACCTTC. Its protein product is CSVEDSGGGGYGYTF.

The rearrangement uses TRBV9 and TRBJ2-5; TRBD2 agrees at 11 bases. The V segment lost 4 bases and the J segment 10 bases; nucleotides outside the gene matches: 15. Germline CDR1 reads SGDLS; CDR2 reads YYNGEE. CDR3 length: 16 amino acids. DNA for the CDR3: TGTGCCAGCAGCCCCGGGACTAGCGGCCCACAAGACGACCAGTACTTC. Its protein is CASSPGTSGPQDDQYF.

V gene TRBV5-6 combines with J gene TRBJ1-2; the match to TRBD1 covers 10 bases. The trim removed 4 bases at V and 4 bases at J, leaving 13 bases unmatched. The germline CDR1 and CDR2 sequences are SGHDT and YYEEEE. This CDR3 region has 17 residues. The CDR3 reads CASSPRDRGTTLYGYTF. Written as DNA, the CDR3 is TGTGCCAGCAGCCCCCGGGACAGGGGAACAACCCTCTATGGCTACACCTTC.

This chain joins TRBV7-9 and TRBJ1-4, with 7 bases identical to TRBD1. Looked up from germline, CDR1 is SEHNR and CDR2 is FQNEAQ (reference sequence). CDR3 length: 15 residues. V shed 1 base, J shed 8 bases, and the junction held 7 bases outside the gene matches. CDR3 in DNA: TGTGCCAGCAGCTTAGTGCACAGGGGAGGAGAAAAACTGTTTTTT. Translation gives CASSLVHRGGEKLFF.

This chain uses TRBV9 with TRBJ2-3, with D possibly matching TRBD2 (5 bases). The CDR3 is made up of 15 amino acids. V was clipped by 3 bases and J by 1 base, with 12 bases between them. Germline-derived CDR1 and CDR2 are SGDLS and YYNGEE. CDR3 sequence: CASSAPTSRTDTQYF. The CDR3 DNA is TGTGCCAGCAGCGCTCCCACTAGTCGCACAGATACGCAGTATTTT.

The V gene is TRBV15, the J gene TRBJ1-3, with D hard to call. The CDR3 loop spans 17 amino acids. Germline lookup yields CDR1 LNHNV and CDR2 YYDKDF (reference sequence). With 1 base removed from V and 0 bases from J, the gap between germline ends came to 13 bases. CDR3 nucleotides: TGTGCCACCAGCAGAGGGTTGGCGGGGATCTCTGGAAACACCATATATTTT. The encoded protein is CATSRGLAGISGNTIYF.

The CDR3 DNA reads TGTGCCAGCAGTGATAGTTTGCGGGGGGGCGCCGGAGATACGCAGTATTTT. This gives the protein CASSDSLRGGAGDTQYF. The chain uses TRBV2 and TRBJ2-3; 9 bases align to TRBD2. The germline V gene has CDR1 SNHLY and CDR2 FYNNEI. The CDR3 loop spans 17 amino acids. J gave up 5 bases and V 3 bases, and 12 bases lay outside the gene matches.

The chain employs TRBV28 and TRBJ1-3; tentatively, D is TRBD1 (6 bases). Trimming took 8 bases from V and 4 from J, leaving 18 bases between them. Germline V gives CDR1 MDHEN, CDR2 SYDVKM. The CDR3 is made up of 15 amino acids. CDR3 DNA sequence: TGTGCCAGCGAATTTTCCAGGGGCTCGGGAAACACCATATATTTT. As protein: CASEFSRGSGNTIYF.

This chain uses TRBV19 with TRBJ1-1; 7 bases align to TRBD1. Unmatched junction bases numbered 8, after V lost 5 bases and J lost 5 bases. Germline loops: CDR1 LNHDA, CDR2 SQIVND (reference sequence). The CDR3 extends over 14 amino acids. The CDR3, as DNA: TGTGCCAGTAGTCTCGGACAGGCGCGTACTGAAGCTTTCTTT. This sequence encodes CASSLGQARTEAFF.

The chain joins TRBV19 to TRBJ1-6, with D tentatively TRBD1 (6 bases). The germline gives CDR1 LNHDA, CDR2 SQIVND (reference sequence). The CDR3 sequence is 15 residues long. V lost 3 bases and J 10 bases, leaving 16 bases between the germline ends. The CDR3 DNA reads TGTGCCAGTAGTATTCAGGGCAGGGGAGTCTCACCCCTCCACTTT. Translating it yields CASSIQGRGVSPLHF.

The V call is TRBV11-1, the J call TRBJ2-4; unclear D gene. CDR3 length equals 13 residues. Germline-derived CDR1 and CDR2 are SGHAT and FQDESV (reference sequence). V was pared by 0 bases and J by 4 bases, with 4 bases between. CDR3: CASSLASKNIQYF. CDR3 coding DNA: TGTGCCAGCAGCTTAGCGTCGAAAAACATTCAGTACTTC.

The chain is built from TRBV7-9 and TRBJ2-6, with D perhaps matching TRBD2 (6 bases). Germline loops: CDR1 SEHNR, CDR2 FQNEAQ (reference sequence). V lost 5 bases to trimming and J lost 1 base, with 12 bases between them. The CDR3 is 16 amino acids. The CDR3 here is CASSPPGTSGANVLTF. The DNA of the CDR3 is TGTGCCAGCAGCCCCCCCGGGACTTCTGGGGCCAACGTCCTGACTTTC.

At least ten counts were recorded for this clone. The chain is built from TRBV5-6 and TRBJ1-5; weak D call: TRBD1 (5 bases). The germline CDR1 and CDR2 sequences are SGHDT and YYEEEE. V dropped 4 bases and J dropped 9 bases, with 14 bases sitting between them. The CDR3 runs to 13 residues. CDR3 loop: CASSPGRDWPQHF. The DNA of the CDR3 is TGTGCCAGCAGCCCGGGGCGGGATTGGCCCCAGCATTTT.

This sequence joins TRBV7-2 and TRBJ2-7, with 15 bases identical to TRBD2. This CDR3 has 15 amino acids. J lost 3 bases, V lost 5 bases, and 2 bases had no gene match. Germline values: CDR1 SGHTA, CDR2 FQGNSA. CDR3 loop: CASSEGLAGGYEQYF. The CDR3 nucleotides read TGTGCCAGCAGCGAGGGACTAGCGGGGGGCTACGAGCAGTACTTC. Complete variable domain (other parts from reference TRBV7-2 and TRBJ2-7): GAGVSQSPSNKVTEKGKDVELRCDPISGHTALYWYRQSLGQGLEFLIYFQGNSAPDKSGLPSDRFSAERTGGSVSTLTIQRTQQEDSAVYLCASSEGLAGGYEQYFGPGTRLTVT.

DNA for the CDR3: TGTGCCAGCAGTGAGGGGCTTAAAGGAGGCTACACCTTC. Protein: CASSEGLKGGYTF. V is TRBV6-1 and J is TRBJ1-2; possibly TRBD1 for D (5 bases). Germline loops: CDR1 MNHNS, CDR2 SASEGT. The V and J ends lost 3 bases and 8 bases respectively, with 13 bases between them. The CDR3 totals 13 residues.

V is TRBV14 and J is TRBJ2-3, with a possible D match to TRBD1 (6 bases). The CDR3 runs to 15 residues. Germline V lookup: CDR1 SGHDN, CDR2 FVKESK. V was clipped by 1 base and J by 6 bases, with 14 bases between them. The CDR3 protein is CASSQGQVLSDTQYF. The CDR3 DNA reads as TGTGCCAGCAGCCAAGGACAGGTCCTCTCCGATACGCAGTATTTT.

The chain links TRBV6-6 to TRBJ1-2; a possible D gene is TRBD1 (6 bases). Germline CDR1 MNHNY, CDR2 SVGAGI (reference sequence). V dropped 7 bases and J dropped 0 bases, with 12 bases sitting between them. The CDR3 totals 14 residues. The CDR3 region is CASNLDSPNYGYTF. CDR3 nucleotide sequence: TGTGCCAGCAACCTGGACAGTCCTAACTATGGCTACACCTTC.

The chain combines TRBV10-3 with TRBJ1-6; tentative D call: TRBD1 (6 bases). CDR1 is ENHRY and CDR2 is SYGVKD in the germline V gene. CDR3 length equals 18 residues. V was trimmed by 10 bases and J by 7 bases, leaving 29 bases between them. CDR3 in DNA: TGTGCCACCAAGACGGGGGGCCCTGTCACCGATTTAAATTCACCCCTCCACTTT. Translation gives CATKTGGPVTDLNSPLHF.

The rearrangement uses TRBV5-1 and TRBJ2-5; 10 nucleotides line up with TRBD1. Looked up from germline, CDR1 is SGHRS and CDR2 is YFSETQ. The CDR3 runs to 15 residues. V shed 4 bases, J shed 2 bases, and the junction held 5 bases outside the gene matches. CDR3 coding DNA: TGCGCCAGCAGCGACCGACAGGGGGCTCAAGAGACCCAGTACTTC. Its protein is CASSDRQGAQETQYF.

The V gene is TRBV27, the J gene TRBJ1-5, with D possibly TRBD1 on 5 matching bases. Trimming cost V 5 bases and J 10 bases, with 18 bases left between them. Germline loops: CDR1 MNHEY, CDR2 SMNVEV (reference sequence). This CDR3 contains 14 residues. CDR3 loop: CASSITGEISPQHF. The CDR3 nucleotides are TGTGCCAGCAGTATTACAGGCGAGATCAGCCCCCAGCATTTT.

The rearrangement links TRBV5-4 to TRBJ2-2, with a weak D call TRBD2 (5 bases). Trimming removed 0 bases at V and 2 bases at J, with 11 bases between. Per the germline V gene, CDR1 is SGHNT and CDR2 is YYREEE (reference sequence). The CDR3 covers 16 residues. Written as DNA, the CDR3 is TGTGCCAGCAGCTTGGATCCGGGGTCAAACACCGGGGAGCTGTTTTTT. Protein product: CASSLDPGSNTGELFF.

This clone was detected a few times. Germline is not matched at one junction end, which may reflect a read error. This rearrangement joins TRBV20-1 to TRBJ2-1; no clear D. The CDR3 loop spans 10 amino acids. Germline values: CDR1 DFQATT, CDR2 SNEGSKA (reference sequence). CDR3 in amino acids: CSARVGEQFF. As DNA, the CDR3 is TGCAGTGCAAGAGTCGGGGAGCAGTTCTTC.

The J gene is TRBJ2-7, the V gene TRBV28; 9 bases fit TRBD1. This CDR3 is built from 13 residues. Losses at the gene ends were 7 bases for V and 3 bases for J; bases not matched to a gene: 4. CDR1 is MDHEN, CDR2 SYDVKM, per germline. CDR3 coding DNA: TGTGCCAGCAACACAGGGGGCATCTACGAGCAGTACTTC. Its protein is CASNTGGIYEQYF.

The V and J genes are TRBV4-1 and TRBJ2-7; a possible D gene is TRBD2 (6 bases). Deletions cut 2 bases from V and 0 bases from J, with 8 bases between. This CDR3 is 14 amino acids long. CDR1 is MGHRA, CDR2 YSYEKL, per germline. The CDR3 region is CASSQQTSSYEQYF. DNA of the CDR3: TGCGCCAGCAGCCAACAGACTAGCTCCTACGAGCAGTACTTC.

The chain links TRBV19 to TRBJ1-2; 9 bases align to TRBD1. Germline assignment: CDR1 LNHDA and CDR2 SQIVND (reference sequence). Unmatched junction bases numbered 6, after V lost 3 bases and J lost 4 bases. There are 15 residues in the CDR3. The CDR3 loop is CASSINRGPGYGYTF. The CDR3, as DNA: TGTGCCAGTAGTATCAACAGGGGGCCTGGCTATGGCTACACCTTC.

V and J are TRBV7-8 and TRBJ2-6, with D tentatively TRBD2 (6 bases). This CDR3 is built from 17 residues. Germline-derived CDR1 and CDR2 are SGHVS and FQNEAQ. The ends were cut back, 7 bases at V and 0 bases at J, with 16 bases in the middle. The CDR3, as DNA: TGTGCCAGCATCCCCATGCGGGGACGCTCTGGGGCCAACGTCCTGACTTTC. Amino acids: CASIPMRGRSGANVLTF.

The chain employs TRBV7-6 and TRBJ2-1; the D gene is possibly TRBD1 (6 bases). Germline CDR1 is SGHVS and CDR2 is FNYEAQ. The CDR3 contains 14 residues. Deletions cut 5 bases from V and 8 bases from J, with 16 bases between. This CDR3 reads CASSLYPRGDEQFF. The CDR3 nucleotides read TGTGCCAGCAGCCTGTACCCCAGGGGTGATGAGCAGTTCTTC.

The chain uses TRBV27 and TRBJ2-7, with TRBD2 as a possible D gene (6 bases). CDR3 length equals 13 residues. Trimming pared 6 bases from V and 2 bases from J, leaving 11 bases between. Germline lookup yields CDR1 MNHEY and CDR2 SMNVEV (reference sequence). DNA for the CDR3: TGTGCCAGCAGCAATAGCGGAACCTACGAGCAGTACTTC. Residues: CASSNSGTYEQYF.

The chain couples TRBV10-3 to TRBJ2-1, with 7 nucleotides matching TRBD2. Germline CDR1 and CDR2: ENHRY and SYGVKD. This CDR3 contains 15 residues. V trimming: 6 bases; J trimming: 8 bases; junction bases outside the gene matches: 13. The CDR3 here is CAIRAQGAGVDEQFF. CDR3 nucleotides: TGTGCCATCAGGGCCCAAGGGGCGGGGGTCGATGAGCAGTTCTTC.

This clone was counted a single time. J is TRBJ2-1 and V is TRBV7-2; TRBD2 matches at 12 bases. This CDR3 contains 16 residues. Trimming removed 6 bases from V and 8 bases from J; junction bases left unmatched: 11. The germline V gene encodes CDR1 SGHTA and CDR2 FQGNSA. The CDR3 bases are TGTGCCAGCAGTTCCTTGACTAGCGGGGGCGGCTATGAGCAGTTCTTC. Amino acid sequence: CASSSLTSGGGYEQFF.